One T cell receptor beta chain is described in this entry. The antigen is unknown. This sample stems from a study of blood T cells in healthy people across ages. The study, taken as a whole, reports: With naive T cell percentage, TCR beta diversity showed a strong correlation. The study found more naive CD4+ cells and higher diversity in long-lived than aged donors. Age brought a roughly linear fall in TCR beta diversity measured per million T cells.

Trimming took off 0 bases at V and 2 bases at J, with 13 bases between the two ends. The CDR3 covers 16 residues. From germline, CDR1 is SGDLS and CDR2 YYNGEE. For the second PCR, which ran for roughly 7 to 11 cycles, a sample-barcoded 5' primer and a J-beta primer mix were used. The authors tagged each cDNA molecule using a template-switch adaptor with 12 random nucleotides. MiXCR, run by TCRdb on the 5' RACE reads, gives a single entry per CDR3 protein. This table has some 710,000 distinct CDR3 sequences, about half appearing once. The chain employs TRBV9 and TRBJ2-3; D is perhaps TRBD2 (5 bases). The receptor was isolated from an elderly man in good health. The sample was blood. CDR3 nucleotide sequence: TGTGCCAGCAGCGTAGGGCTAGCCCTAAACACAGATACGCAGTATTTT. This translates into CASSVGLALNTDTQYF.